What follows is one T cell receptor beta chain and its context. Source study methods: Amplification with reference gene primers provided the estimates of nucleated cell counts. The method was immunoSEQ multiplex PCR; TCRdb's version includes in-frame clones alone and lacks a portion of them. V, J and clone size are taken as reported in that table, and D and trimming were inferred from the DNA itself. The sample carries over 25,000 clones, roughly 85% recorded once. V shed 5 bases and J shed 9 bases, with 17 bases lying between them. Germline-derived CDR1 and CDR2 are LNHDA and SQIVND (reference sequence). The CDR3 is made up of 14 amino acids. The sample originates from a study of blood T cell repertoires in COVID-19.

The receptor was isolated from a man in his sixties with active COVID-19. Sequencing was performed on peripheral blood. The chain uses TRBV19 and TRBJ2-1; D might be TRBD2 (6 bases). CDR3 protein: CASSESRAGGEQFF. CDR3 in DNA: TGTGCCAGTAGTGAGAGCAGGGCCGGGGGTGAGCAGTTCTTC.